This T cell receptor (beta chain) was identified in a study of metastatic and nonmetastatic thyroid tumors. Study information: Samples came from malignant and benign thyroid patients, and repertoires were compared across blood and tumor or nodule tissue. Study conclusions and caveats: Reports indicated that malignant thyroid tumors showed significantly higher TCR beta diversity than benign nodules did, in blood and tumor.

CDR3 length: 14 residues. CDR1 and CDR2 from the germline V gene are LGHNA and YNFKEQ. The V gene lost 0 bases and the J gene lost 5 bases, with 11 bases spanning the gap. This clone was counted ten times or more. Its antigen is undetermined. TCRdb re-called the PCR reads through MiXCR. The table includes fewer than 35,000 clones, over 15% detected once. Each patient came to thyroid surgery without any prior treatment (of any kind). This clonotype was sampled from a female donor with papillary thyroid cancer or a benign thyroid nodule (not recorded which). Some clones in this sample may be carry-over from other donors' samples. Sample: blood. The chain joins TRBV4-2 to TRBJ2-7; D may match TRBD1 or TRBD2 (6 bases each). In DNA, the CDR3 is TGTGCCAGCAGCCAAGAGGCGGGACAAAACGAGCAGTACTTC. Protein sequence: CASSQEAGQNEQYF.